A selection of T cell receptor beta chains follows, all from one sample in a study of blood T cells in healthy people across ages. TCRdb re-called the 5' RACE reads through MiXCR, storing one row per CDR3 protein. The table shows roughly 1,800,000 distinct CDR3 sequences, with around 50% occurring only once. The material sequenced was blood. Receptors originate from a woman aged 40-49 years in good health. Each CDR3 is given with its conserved first and last residue.

v_call cdr3_length cdr3_aa
TRBV9 11 CASSVGWGYTF
TRBV7-9 17 CASSLAHLLAGGYGYTF
TRBV6-2/TRBV6-3 15 CASSYRPGREYEQYF
TRBV9 14 CASSGTASYNEQFF
TRBV5-1 13 CASRRQTNKEQFF
TRBV4-3 18 CASSQEPLAGRGNEKLFF
TRBV7-9 14 CASSPGQYYNEQFF
TRBV11-1 13 CASVRGDNTEAFF
TRBV7-2 17 CASSLASSRQANYGYTF
TRBV6-5 15 CASAKEPLSYNEQFF
TRBV2 14 CASDRWGNGETQYF
TRBV7-2 17 CASSLIPGFLQSDTQYF
TRBV6-5 15 CASSYLTGGGETQYF
TRBV25-1 15 CASSESVTLGETQYF
TRBV14 15 CASSQVRRAITEAFF
TRBV28 12 CASSASNERAFF
TRBV25-1 15 CASSALRTLTGDQYF
TRBV5-5 15 CASSLRGQLRETQYF
TRBV9 12 CASSVGARELFF
TRBV6-5 14 CASRPGRPREGYTF
TRBV7-6 15 CASSFLGLGGREQYF
TRBV12-3/TRBV12-4 16 CASSLSTGGPTGELFF
TRBV12-3/TRBV12-4 15 CASATGPPYQETQYF
TRBV20-1 15 CSASTRDSPNSPLHF
TRBV5-1 19 CASSETLAGTLFSCNEQFF
TRBV25-1 14 CASTSVEGADTQYF
TRBV29-1 12 CSVEGEGAEQYF
TRBV20-1 17 CSAPPSPTGTGANVLTF
TRBV7-2 12 CASSLTNQPQHF
TRBV10-3 18 CAISDGAGLGGGVFEQYF
TRBV20-1 14 CSATNPTANYGYTF
TRBV18 14 CASSPPGGLGEQYF
TRBV29-1 16 CSVEDPIKGTDNGYTF
TRBV10-3 14 CAIRSSGSGETQYF
TRBV7-9 15 CASSYDNRGLDEQFF
TRBV12-3/TRBV12-4 13 CASSFRSENIQYF
TRBV20-1 13 CSARERIHYEQYF
TRBV7-9 14 CASSLVPGQGKQYF
TRBV5-1 14 CASSFEGMADTQYF
TRBV7-3 14 CASSLGLSGSPLHF
TRBV28 14 CASRGPLRTDTQYF
TRBV29-1 12 CSVARGSQEQFF
TRBV24-1 16 CATSETGTGDTDTQYF
TRBV15 15 CATSTNRDQQETQYF
TRBV4-2 20 CASSQAGTSGGEMSKNIQYF
TRBV29-1 14 CSVDRHSWDDEQFF
TRBV10-3 15 CAISEWQGEGYGYTF
TRBV11-2 21 CASSLVLGLRTSGRWEETQYF
TRBV4-3 14 CASSQGGYGDEQFF
TRBV20-1 16 CSARRPGQAIQETQYF
TRBV20-1 13 CSASIGAGETQYF
TRBV11-2 16 CASSPLGTSGVEEQYF
TRBV5-1 14 CASSRDRGTETQYF
TRBV19 16 CASSMASGGYYNEQFF
TRBV11-1 15 CASNLLGSSYNEQFF
TRBV7-9 15 CASSLGSGKNTEAFF
TRBV5-1 17 CASSSQRQGVFSGEAFF
TRBV20-1 14 CSASPGTAPYEQYF
TRBV12-3/TRBV12-4 14 CASSHRDRPSQKYF
TRBV28 12 CASKGGTGKLFF